These 8 T cell receptor beta chains were sequenced from one sample in a study of T-cell reconstitution after alpha-beta-depleted transplantation in children (dated by TCRdb to 2016 to 2017). The protocol used for the library was PCR. The sequencer was an Illumina HiSeq 2500. To normalize quantification of the TCRbeta repertoire, the TCR libraries were built with molecular barcoding that relied on unique molecular identifiers. TCRdb reprocessed the public reads (quality trimming at Q25 with fastp, clone calling with MiXCR) and kept in-frame beta chains. CDR3 protein duplicates are merged, each entry listing the most common genes and DNA. For this sample there are about 640,000 distinct CDR3 sequences; 16% appear just once. The ten top clones hold over 0.95% of the sample. The specimen was PBMCs from the stem cell graft donor, collected from the stem cell graft. Receptors originate from a human donor who donated a stem cell graft to a child with acute myeloid leukemia.

To note about this clonotype: The junction does not match germline at one end; this may be a read error. This sequence joins TRBV20-1 and TRBJ1-5; D is unclear. Germline assignment: CDR1 DFQATT and CDR2 SNEGSKA (reference sequence). The CDR3 has 13 residues. CDR3 sequence reads: CCASGFFYQPQHF. CDR3 DNA sequence: TGCTGTGCTAGCGGCTTTTTTTATCAGCCCCAGCATTTT.

CDR3 in DNA: TGCAGCGCTCCGGGACTAGCGTTTGAGACCCAGTACTTC. Its protein product is CSAPGLAFETQYF. This rearrangement joins TRBV29-1 to TRBJ2-5; 10 bases line up with TRBD2. The CDR3 is made up of 13 amino acids. The V segment lost 7 bases and the J segment 5 bases; nucleotides outside the gene matches: 7. Germline V lookup: CDR1 SQVTM, CDR2 ANQGSEA.

CDR3 residues: CASSQARDRGRTGELFF. CDR3 coding DNA: TGTGCCAGCAGCCAGGCCCGGGACAGGGGGCGAACCGGGGAGCTGTTTTTT. The chain carries TRBV13 and TRBJ2-2; 12 bases are shared with TRBD1. The CDR3 is made up of 17 amino acids. With 5 bases clipped from V and 5 bases from J, the junction kept 9 bases outside the gene matches. CDR1 and CDR2 (germline): PRHDT, FYEKMQ (reference sequence).

This clonotype was found many times. The chain links TRBV29-1 to TRBJ1-2; D may be TRBD1 (5 bases). The CDR3 is 12 amino acids. The germline V and J ends were trimmed by 7 bases and 4 bases, with 13 bases remaining between them. Per germline, CDR1 SQVTM and CDR2 ANQGSEA. The CDR3 sequence: CSGSREGYGYTF. DNA for the CDR3: TGCAGCGGTAGCAGGGAGGGCTATGGCTACACCTTC.

As concerns this clonotype: One end of the junction does not line up with germline, which may come from a read error. DNA for the CDR3: TGCTGTGCTAGAGATAGGATGAGGTGGGGGAGTGGTGGCTACACCTTC. It translates to CCARDRMRWGSGGYTF. This chain links TRBV20-1 with TRBJ1-2; a possible D gene is TRBD1 (5 bases). The germline CDR1 and CDR2 sequences are DFQATT and SNEGSKA (reference sequence). This CDR3 contains 16 residues.

The chain is built from TRBV29-1 and TRBJ2-6; TRBD1 or TRBD2 may be the D gene (7 bases each). The CDR3 is 14 amino acids. V was pared by 6 bases and J by 3 bases, with 12 bases between. Germline V gene data show CDR1 as SQVTM and CDR2 as ANQGSEA. The CDR3 spells CSVRGGVGANVLTF. CDR3 nucleotide sequence: TGCAGCGTCAGGGGGGGGGTTGGGGCCAACGTCCTGACTTTC.

This clonotype turned up a few times. A much bigger clone sits one base away, suggesting this may be a read error. The gene calls are TRBV28 and TRBJ2-2; D gene uncertain. The ends were cut back, 3 bases at V and 4 bases at J, with 6 bases in the middle. Germline values: CDR1 MDHEN, CDR2 SYDVKM. The CDR3 contains 13 residues. CDR3 nucleotide sequence: TGTGCCAGCAGTTTCTTCGGCACCGGGGAGCTGTTTTTT. Amino acids: CASSFFGTGELFF.

This clonotype was counted only a few times. J is TRBJ2-2 and V is TRBV5-1, with 8 bases lining up with TRBD1. The V and J ends lost 5 bases and 4 bases, in that order; junction bases with no gene match: 4. The CDR3 loop spans 14 amino acids. The germline gives CDR1 SGHRS, CDR2 YFSETQ. The CDR3 DNA sequence: TGCGCCAGCAGACCGGACAGGGCCACCGGGGAGCTGTTTTTT. Translating gives CASRPDRATGELFF.